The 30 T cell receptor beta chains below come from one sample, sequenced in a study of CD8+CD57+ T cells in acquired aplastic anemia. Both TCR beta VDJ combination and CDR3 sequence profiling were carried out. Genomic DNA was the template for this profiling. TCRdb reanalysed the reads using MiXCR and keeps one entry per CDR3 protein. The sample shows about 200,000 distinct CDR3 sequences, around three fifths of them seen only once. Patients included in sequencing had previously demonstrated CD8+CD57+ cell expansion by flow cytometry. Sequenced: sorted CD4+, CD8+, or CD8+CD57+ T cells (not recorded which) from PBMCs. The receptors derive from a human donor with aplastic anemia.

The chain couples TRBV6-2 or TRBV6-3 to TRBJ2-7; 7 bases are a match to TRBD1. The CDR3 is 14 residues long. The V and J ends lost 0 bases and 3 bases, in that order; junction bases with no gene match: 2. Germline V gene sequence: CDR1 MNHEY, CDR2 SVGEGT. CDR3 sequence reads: CASSYSGQIYEQYF. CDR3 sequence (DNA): TGTGCCAGCAGTTACTCGGGACAGATCTACGAGCAGTACTTC.

The CDR3 DNA sequence: TGTGCCAGCAGCCCCGGGACAGGGATACCCACAGATACGCAGTATTTT. Translation gives CASSPGTGIPTDTQYF. The V call is TRBV2, the J call TRBJ2-3; 9 nucleotides agree with TRBD1. With 6 bases clipped from V and 2 bases from J, the junction kept 9 bases outside the gene matches. Looked up from germline, CDR1 is SNHLY and CDR2 is FYNNEI. The CDR3 is made up of 16 amino acids.

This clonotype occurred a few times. CDR3 region: CASSGLGGLAVLYF. CDR3 DNA sequence: TGCGCCAGCAGCGGACTAGGGGGACTCGCCGTATTGTACTTC. The genes are TRBV5-1 and TRBJ2-7; D is possibly TRBD2 (7 bases). V was cut by 4 bases and J by 12 bases, with 23 bases left in between. CDR1 and CDR2 (germline): SGHRS, YFSETQ. CDR3 length: 14 residues.

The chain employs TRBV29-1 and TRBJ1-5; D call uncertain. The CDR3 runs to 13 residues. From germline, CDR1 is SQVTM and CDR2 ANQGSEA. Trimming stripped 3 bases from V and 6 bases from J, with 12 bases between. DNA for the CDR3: TGCAGCGTTGAGGCTAGGACGAGTCAGCCCCAGCATTTT. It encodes CSVEARTSQPQHF.

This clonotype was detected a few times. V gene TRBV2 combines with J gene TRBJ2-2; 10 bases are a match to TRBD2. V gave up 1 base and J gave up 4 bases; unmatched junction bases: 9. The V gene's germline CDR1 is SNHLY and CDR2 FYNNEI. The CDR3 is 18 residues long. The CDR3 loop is CASSEGLAGRTSTGELFF. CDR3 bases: TGTGCCAGCAGTGAAGGACTAGCGGGCCGCACTTCCACCGGGGAGCTGTTTTTT. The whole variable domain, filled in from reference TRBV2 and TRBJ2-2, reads EPEVTQTPSHQVTQMGQEVILRCVPISNHLYFYWYRQILGQKVEFLVSFYNNEISEKSEIFDDQFSVERPDGSNFTLKIRSTKLEDSAMYFCASSEGLAGRTSTGELFFGEGSRLTVL.

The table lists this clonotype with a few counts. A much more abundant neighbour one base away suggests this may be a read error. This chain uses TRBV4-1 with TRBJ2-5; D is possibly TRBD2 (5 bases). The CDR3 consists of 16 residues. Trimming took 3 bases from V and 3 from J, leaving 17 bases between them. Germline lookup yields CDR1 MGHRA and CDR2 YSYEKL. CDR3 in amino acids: CASSQWLTNGKETQYF. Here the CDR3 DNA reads TGCGCCAGCAGCCAGTGGTTAACTAACGGGAAAGAGACCCAGTACTTC.

DNA for the CDR3: TGTGCCAGTAGTTTCCAGGGACAGGCCAACTATGGCTACACCTTC. Its translation: CASSFQGQANYGYTF. This chain connects TRBV19 to TRBJ1-2; 8 nucleotides agree with TRBD1. The V gene end was trimmed by 5 bases and the J gene end by 2 bases; junction bases not matched to a gene: 7. This CDR3 contains 15 residues. Germline CDR1 LNHDA, CDR2 SQIVND (reference sequence).

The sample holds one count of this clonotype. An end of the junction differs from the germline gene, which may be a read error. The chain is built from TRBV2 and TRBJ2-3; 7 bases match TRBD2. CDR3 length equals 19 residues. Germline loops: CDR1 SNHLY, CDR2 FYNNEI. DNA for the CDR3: TGTGCCATCAGTCTGAGCCTCCTTTCTGGGGGGGAAAGCACAGATACGCAGTATTTT. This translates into CAISLSLLSGGESTDTQYF. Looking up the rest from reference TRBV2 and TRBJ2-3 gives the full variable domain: EPEVTQTPSHQVTQMGQEVILRCVPISNHLYFYWYRQILGQKVEFLVSFYNNEISEKSEIFDDQFSVERPDGSNFTLKIRSTKLEDSAMYFCAISLSLLSGGESTDTQYFGPGTRLTVL.

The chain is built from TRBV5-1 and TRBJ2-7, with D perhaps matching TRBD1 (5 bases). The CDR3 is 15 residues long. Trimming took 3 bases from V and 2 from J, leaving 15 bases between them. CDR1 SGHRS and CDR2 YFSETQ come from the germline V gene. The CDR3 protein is CASSYGQANTYEQYF. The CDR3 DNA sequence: TGCGCCAGCAGCTATGGACAAGCGAACACCTACGAGCAGTACTTC.

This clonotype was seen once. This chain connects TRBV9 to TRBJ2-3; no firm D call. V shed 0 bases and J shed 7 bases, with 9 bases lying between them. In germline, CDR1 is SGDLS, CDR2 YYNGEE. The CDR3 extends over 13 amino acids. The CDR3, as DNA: TGTGCCAGCAGCGTAGCAGGTGGTTATACGCAGTATTTT. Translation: CASSVAGGYTQYF.

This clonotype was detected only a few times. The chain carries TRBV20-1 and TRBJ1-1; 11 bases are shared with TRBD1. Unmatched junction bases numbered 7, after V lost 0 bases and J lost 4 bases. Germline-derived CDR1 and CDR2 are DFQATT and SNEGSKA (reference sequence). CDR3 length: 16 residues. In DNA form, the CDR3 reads TGCAGTGCTAGAGACACGGGACAGGGGGGCGGCACTGAAGCTTTCTTT. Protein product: CSARDTGQGGGTEAFF.

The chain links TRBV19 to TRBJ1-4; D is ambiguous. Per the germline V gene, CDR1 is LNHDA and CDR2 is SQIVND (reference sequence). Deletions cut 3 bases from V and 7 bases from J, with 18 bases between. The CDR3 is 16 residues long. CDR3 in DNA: TGTGCCAGTAGTATGAATTTAGGACCGGCGGGTGAAAAACTGTTTTTT. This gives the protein CASSMNLGPAGEKLFF.

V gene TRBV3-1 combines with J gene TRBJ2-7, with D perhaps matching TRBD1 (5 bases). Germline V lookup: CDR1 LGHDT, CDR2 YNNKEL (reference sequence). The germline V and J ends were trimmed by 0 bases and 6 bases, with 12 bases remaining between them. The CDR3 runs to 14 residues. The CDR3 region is CASSQDRVVAEQYF. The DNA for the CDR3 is TGTGCCAGCAGCCAAGACAGGGTCGTTGCCGAGCAGTACTTC.

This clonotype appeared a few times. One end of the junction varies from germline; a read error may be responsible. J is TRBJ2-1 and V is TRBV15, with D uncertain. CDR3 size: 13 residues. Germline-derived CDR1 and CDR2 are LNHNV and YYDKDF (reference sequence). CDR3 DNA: TGTGCCGCCAGCAGCCCTTCTCACAATGAGCAGTTCTTC. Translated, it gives CAASSPSHNEQFF.

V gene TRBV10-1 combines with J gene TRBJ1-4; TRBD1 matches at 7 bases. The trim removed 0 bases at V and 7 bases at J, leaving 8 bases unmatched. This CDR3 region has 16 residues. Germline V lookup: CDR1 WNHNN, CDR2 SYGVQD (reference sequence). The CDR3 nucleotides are TGCGCCAGCAGTGAGTCTACAGGGGCTCCTAGTGAAAAACTGTTTTTT. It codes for CASSESTGAPSEKLFF.

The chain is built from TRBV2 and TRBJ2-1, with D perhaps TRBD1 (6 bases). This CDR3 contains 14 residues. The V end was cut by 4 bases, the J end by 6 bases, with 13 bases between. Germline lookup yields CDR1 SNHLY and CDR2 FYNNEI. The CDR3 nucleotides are TGTGCCAGCAGTGTCAGGGGACACCCCAATGAGCAGTTCTTC. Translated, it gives CASSVRGHPNEQFF.

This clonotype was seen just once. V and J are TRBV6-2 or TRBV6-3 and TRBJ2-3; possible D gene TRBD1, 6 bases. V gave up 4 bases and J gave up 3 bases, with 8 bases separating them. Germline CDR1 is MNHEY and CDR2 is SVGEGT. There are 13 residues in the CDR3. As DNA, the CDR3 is TGTGCCAGCAGTTTCGGACAGACAGATACGCAGTATTTT. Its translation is CASSFGQTDTQYF.

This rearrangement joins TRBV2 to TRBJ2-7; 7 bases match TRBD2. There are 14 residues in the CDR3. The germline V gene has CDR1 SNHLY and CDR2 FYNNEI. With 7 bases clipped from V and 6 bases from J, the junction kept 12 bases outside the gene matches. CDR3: CASTVGRGRSEQYF. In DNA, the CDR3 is TGTGCCAGCACCGTAGGGCGGGGGAGGAGCGAGCAGTACTTC.

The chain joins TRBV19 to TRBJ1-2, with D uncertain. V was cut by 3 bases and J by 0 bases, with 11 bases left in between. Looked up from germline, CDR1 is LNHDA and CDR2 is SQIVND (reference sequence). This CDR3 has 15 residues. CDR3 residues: CASSIGGRSNYGYTF. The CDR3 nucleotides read TGTGCCAGTAGTATCGGAGGGCGCTCTAACTATGGCTACACCTTC. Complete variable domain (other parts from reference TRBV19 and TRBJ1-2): DGGITQSPKYLFRKEGQNVTLSCEQNLNHDAMYWYRQDPGQGLRLIYYSQIVNDFQKGDIAEGYSVSREKKESFPLTVTSAQKNPTAFYLCASSIGGRSNYGYTFGSGTRLTVV.

CDR3 loop: CASSLTNNQPQHF. The CDR3 DNA follows: TGTGCCAGCAGCTTAACCAACAATCAGCCCCAGCATTTT. This sequence joins TRBV7-2 and TRBJ1-5; D is undetermined. The CDR3 covers 13 residues. Germline lookup yields CDR1 SGHTA and CDR2 FQGNSA. Trimming pared 2 bases from V and 3 bases from J, leaving 5 bases between.

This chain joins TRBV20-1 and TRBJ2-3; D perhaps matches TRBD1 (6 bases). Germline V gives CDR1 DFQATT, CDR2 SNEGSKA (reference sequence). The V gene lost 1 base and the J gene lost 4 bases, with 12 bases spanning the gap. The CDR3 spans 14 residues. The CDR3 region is CSARGRGVADTQYF. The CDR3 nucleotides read TGCAGTGCTAGAGGCAGGGGAGTAGCAGATACGCAGTATTTT.

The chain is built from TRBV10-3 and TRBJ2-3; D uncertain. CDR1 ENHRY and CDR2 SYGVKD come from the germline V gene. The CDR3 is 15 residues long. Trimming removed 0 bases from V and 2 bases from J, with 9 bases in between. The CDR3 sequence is CAISESEEPTDTQYF. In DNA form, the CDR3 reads TGTGCCATCAGTGAGTCTGAGGAGCCCACAGATACGCAGTATTTT.

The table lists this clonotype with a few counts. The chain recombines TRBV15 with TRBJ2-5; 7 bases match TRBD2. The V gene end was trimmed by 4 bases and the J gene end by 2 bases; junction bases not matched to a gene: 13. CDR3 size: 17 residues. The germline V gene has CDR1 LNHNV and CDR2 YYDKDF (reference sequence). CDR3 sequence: CATSIGGDWREQETQYF. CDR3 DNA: TGTGCCACCAGCATAGGAGGGGACTGGCGGGAGCAAGAGACCCAGTACTTC.

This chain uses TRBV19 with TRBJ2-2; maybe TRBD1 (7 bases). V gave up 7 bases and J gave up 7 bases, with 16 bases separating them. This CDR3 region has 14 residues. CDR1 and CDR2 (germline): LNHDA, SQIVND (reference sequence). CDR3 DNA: TGTGCCAGTACCAGGGGGGTCGTCGGCGGGGAGCTGTTTTTT. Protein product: CASTRGVVGGELFF.

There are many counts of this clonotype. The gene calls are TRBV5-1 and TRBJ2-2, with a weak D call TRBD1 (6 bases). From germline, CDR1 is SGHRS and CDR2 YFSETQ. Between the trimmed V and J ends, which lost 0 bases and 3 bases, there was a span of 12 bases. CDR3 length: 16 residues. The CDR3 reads CASSLDQGLDTGELFF. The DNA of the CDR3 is TGCGCCAGCAGCTTGGATCAGGGGCTGGACACCGGGGAGCTGTTTTTT.

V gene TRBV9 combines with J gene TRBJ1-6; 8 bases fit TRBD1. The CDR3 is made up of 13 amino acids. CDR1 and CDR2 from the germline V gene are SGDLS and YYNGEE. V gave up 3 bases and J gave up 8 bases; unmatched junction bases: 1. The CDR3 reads CASSGTGHSPLHF. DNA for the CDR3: TGTGCCAGCAGCGGGACAGGGCATTCACCCCTCCACTTT. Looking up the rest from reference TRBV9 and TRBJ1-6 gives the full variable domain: DSGVTQTPKHLITATGQRVTLRCSPRSGDLSVYWYQQSLDQGLQFLIQYYNGEERAKGNILERFSAQQFPDLHSELNLSSLELGDSALYFCASSGTGHSPLHFGNGTRLTVT.

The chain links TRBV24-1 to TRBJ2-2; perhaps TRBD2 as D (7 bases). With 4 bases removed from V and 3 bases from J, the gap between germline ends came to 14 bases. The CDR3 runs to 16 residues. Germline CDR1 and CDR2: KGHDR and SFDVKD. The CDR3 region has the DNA TGTGCCACCAGTGACTTTACAGGGAGGGACACCGGGGAGCTGTTTTTT. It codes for CATSDFTGRDTGELFF.

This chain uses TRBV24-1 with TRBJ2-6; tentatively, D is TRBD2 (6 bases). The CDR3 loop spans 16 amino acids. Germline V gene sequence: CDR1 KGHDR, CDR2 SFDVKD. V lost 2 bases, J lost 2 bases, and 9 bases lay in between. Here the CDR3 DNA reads TGTGCCACCAGTGATTGGGCGGGGACTGGGGCCAACGTCCTGACTTTC. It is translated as CATSDWAGTGANVLTF.

CDR3 in DNA: TGTGCCAGCAGCTTAACGGAGGGTAGCGGGGGGGCTTGGGATACGCAGTATTTT. Protein sequence: CASSLTEGSGGAWDTQYF. This sequence joins TRBV7-3 and TRBJ2-3, with 11 bases that match TRBD2. Germline CDR1 SGHTA, CDR2 FQGTGA. The CDR3 covers 18 residues. The V and J ends lost 0 bases and 6 bases, in that order; junction bases with no gene match: 11.

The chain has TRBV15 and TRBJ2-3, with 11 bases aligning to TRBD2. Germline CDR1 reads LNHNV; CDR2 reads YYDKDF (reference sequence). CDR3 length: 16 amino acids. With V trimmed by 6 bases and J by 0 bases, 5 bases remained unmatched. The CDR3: CATRARLAGSTDTQYF. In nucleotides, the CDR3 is TGTGCCACCAGAGCCCGACTAGCGGGGAGCACAGATACGCAGTATTTT.